A selection of T cell receptor beta chains follows, all from one sample in a study of blood T cell repertoires in COVID-19. Libraries were prepared by immunoSEQ multiplex PCR; TCRdb keeps only in-frame clonotypes and omits some of them. In the table there are approximately 75,000 clones, 75% to 95% of which are singletons. Sequencing was carried out using peripheral blood. All receptors derive from a human donor in a cohort sampled during active COVID-19. The CDR3 runs from the conserved cysteine through the conserved F or W. The D gene is left open where the match is weak. The listing skips clone size in some rows; elsewhere it reads once, few, many or a size class.

V	size	J	D	CDR3	DNA
TRBV9	once	TRBJ2-3	.	CASSELTDTQYF	TGTGCCAGCAGTGAACTGACAGATACGCAGTATTTT
TRBV13	.	TRBJ2-3	TRBD1	CASSLGQGAGTDTQYF	TGTGCCAGCAGCTTAGGACAGGGGGCTGGCACAGATACGCAGTATTTT
TRBV6-2/TRBV6-3	.	TRBJ2-3	.	CASSYLRLTLSTDTQYF	TGTGCCAGCAGTTACCTCCGACTTACGCTAAGCACAGATACGCAGTATTTT
TRBV7-2	.	TRBJ2-3	TRBD2	CASSPVSGDTDTQYF	TGTGCCAGCAGCCCTGTTAGCGGGGACACAGATACGCAGTATTTT
TRBV12-3/TRBV12-4	.	TRBJ1-6	TRBD1	CASRGTGGSPLHF	TGTGCCAGCAGGGGGACAGGGGGTTCACCCCTCCACTTT
TRBV6-2/TRBV6-3	.	TRBJ2-7	.	CASSLSGHQDSYEQYF	TGTGCCAGCAGCCTGTCGGGACACCAGGATTCCTACGAGCAGTACTTC
TRBV5-6	.	TRBJ2-7	.	CASSLATKYEQYF	TGTGCCAGCAGCTTGGCCACTAAGTACGAGCAGTACTTC
TRBV27	.	TRBJ2-1	TRBD2	CASGPAGGGNEQFF	TGTGCCAGCGGCCCGGCGGGGGGGGGCAATGAGCAGTTCTTC
TRBV12-3/TRBV12-4	.	TRBJ2-5	TRBD1	CASEEQGLGTQYF	TGTGCCAGCGAAGAACAGGGGCTAGGGACCCAGTACTTC
TRBV10-3	.	TRBJ2-7	TRBD1	CAISRTGNEQYF	TGTGCCATCAGCCGGACAGGGAACGAGCAGTACTTC
TRBV5-1	.	TRBJ1-2	.	CASSLAGENYGYTF	TGCGCCAGCAGCTTGGCCGGAGAAAACTATGGCTACACCTTC
TRBV27	.	TRBJ2-5	TRBD1	CASRQGAGETQYF	TGTGCCAGCCGACAGGGGGCCGGGGAGACCCAGTACTTC
TRBV3-1/TRBV3-2	.	TRBJ1-4	.	CASSPYRSTNEKLFF	TGTGCCAGCAGCCCCTACAGATCAACTAATGAAAAACTGTTTTTT
TRBV10-3	.	TRBJ1-2	.	CAISSGANYGYTF	TGTGCCATCAGTTCGGGAGCTAACTATGGCTACACCTTC
TRBV7-9	.	TRBJ2-3	TRBD2	CASSSTSGGALSTDTQYF	TGTGCCAGCAGCTCGACTAGCGGGGGGGCCCTTAGCACAGATACGCAGTATTTT
TRBV7-6	.	TRBJ2-5	TRBD2	CASSLGSGGLYQETQYF	TGTGCCAGCAGCTTAGGTAGCGGGGGCCTCTACCAAGAGACCCAGTACTTC
TRBV5-1	.	TRBJ1-2	.	CASSLRGGYTF	TGCGCCAGCAGCTTGAGGGGTGGCTACACCTTC
TRBV28	once	TRBJ1-3	TRBD1	CASQTGAGNTIYF	TGTGCCAGCCAGACAGGGGCTGGAAACACCATATATTTT
TRBV28	.	TRBJ2-2	TRBD1	CASKRHGTGNTGELFF	TGTGCCAGCAAGCGCCACGGGACAGGGAACACCGGGGAGCTGTTTTTT
TRBV28	.	TRBJ2-7	.	CASSSLISPYEQYF	TGTGCCAGCAGTTCCCTGATTAGTCCCTACGAGCAGTACTTC
TRBV5-1	.	TRBJ1-4	TRBD1	CASSLGQGTTNEKLFF	TGCGCCAGCAGCTTGGGACAGGGAACGACTAATGAAAAACTGTTTTTT
TRBV28	.	TRBJ2-3	.	CASSLGAGTDTQYF	TGTGCCAGCAGTTTAGGGGCTGGCACAGATACGCAGTATTTT
TRBV29-1	once	TRBJ1-1	.	CSGVNTEAFF	TGCTCCGGAGTGAACACTGAAGCTTTCTTT
TRBV6-1	.	TRBJ2-5	TRBD2	CASSDFPGLGIETQYF	TGTGCCAGCAGTGATTTCCCGGGACTAGGCATTGAGACCCAGTACTTC
TRBV29-1	few	TRBJ2-7	TRBD1	CSVEDRSYEQYF	TGCAGCGTTGAGGACAGGAGCTACGAGCAGTACTTC
TRBV6-1	.	TRBJ2-3	TRBD2	CASSEVVLALADTQYF	TGTGCCAGCAGTGAAGTGGTACTAGCGTTGGCAGATACGCAGTATTTT
TRBV29-1	.	TRBJ1-3	.	CSVDGSSGNTIYF	TGCAGCGTTGACGGGAGCTCTGGAAACACCATATATTTT
TRBV7-2	.	TRBJ2-5	TRBD2	CASSLVAGTGETQYF	TGTGCCAGCAGCTTAGTAGCGGGGACGGGAGAGACCCAGTACTTC
TRBV7-9	.	TRBJ2-3	.	CASSLGIAVRDTQYF	TGTGCCAGCAGCTTAGGGATAGCAGTGAGAGATACGCAGTATTTT
TRBV9	once	TRBJ1-2	TRBD1	CASSDRDRATGYTF	TGTGCCAGCAGCGACCGGGACAGGGCGACTGGCTACACCTTC
TRBV11-2	.	TRBJ2-3	TRBD2	CASSPSGGSTDTQYF	TGTGCCAGCAGCCCAAGCGGGGGAAGCACAGATACGCAGTATTTT
TRBV15	.	TRBJ1-2	TRBD1	CATSGTDRVYGYTF	TGTGCCACCAGCGGGACGGACAGGGTCTACGGCTACACCTTC
TRBV3-1/TRBV3-2	.	TRBJ1-1	.	CASSPPRTGGDTEAFF	TGTGCCAGCAGCCCTCCTCGGACTGGGGGGGACACTGAAGCTTTCTTT
TRBV3-1/TRBV3-2	.	TRBJ1-2	TRBD1	CASSRDSFSSRNGYTF	TGTGCCAGCAGCCGGGACAGTTTTTCCTCGAGAAATGGCTACACCTTC
TRBV19	.	TRBJ2-5	TRBD1	CASSSSGTGVLASQYF	TGTGCCAGTAGTAGCTCAGGGACAGGGGTGTTGGCGTCCCAGTACTTC
TRBV5-5	.	TRBJ2-1	.	CASSLMSNREQFF	TGTGCCAGCAGCTTGATGAGCAATCGGGAGCAGTTCTTC
TRBV28	.	TRBJ1-2	TRBD1	CASFDRANYGYTF	TGTGCCAGCTTCGACAGGGCTAACTATGGCTACACCTTC
TRBV5-4	.	TRBJ1-1	TRBD1	CASSTQGWDTEAFF	TGTGCCAGCAGCACACAGGGGTGGGACACTGAAGCTTTCTTT
TRBV27	.	TRBJ2-2	.	CASSLWGETGELFF	TGTGCCAGCAGTTTATGGGGGGAAACCGGGGAGCTGTTTTTT
TRBV5-4	.	TRBJ2-2	TRBD1	CASSFPTGVGELFF	TGTGCCAGCAGCTTCCCGACAGGGGTCGGGGAGCTGTTTTTT
TRBV7-9	.	TRBJ1-1	.	CASKPKNPGNTEAFF	TGTGCCAGCAAACCGAAAAACCCAGGGAACACTGAAGCTTTCTTT
TRBV18	.	TRBJ2-7	.	CASSPLDPGEQYF	TGTGCCAGCTCACCCCTCGACCCGGGCGAGCAGTACTTC
TRBV18	.	TRBJ1-5	.	CASSPNSGAGNQPQHF	TGTGCCAGCTCACCAAATTCAGGGGCCGGCAATCAGCCCCAGCATTTT
TRBV20-1	few	TRBJ2-2	TRBD2	CSASEGTSAVGELFF	TGCAGTGCTAGTGAGGGGACTAGCGCGGTCGGGGAGCTGTTTTTT
TRBV6-4	.	TRBJ1-2	TRBD1	CASSARGQPNYGYTF	TGTGCCAGCAGTGCTAGGGGACAGCCTAACTATGGCTACACCTTC
TRBV18	.	TRBJ1-1	.	CASSPNPGMVTEAFF	TGTGCCAGCTCACCAAACCCAGGGATGGTCACTGAAGCTTTCTTT
TRBV18	.	TRBJ1-5	.	CASSPDRLGGQPQHF	TGTGCCAGCTCACCAGACAGATTAGGTGGTCAGCCCCAGCATTTT
TRBV5-1	.	TRBJ2-1	.	CASSFTSSYNEQFF	TGCGCCAGCAGCTTCACAAGCTCCTACAATGAGCAGTTCTTC
TRBV4-1	once	TRBJ1-2	.	CASSQEQGGYGHTF	TGCGCCAGCAGCCAAGAGCAGGGAGGCTATGGCCACACCTTC
TRBV15	.	TRBJ1-2	TRBD1	CATSRDRGQGGYTF	TGTGCCACCAGCAGGGACAGGGGGCAGGGTGGCTACACCTTC
TRBV9	.	TRBJ1-1	.	CASGRNTEAFF	TGTGCCAGCGGGCGGAACACTGAAGCTTTCTTT
TRBV11-2	.	TRBJ2-7	TRBD2	CASSAGTSDEQYF	TGTGCCAGCAGCGCCGGGACTAGCGACGAGCAGTACTTC
TRBV10-2	.	TRBJ2-7	.	CASSAQGQSEQYF	TGCGCCAGCAGTGCCCAGGGACAAAGCGAGCAGTACTTC
TRBV4-2	.	TRBJ2-7	TRBD2	CASSQAASGGSNSYEQYF	TGTGCCAGCAGCCAAGCGGCTAGCGGGGGGTCAAACTCCTACGAGCAGTACTTC